Each of the 26 T cell receptor beta chains below was sequenced from the same sample in a study of shared clonotypes between healthy human individuals. Sequencing was performed with immunoSEQ multiplex PCR; in TCRdb, only in-frame clones are kept and a portion is missing. The table lists some 580,000 clones, more than 95% of them singletons. The material sequenced was naive CD4+ T cells sorted from blood. The subset was: CD45RA+ positively selected. These receptors originate from a woman in her twenties or thirties in good health.

V and J are TRBV10-2 and TRBJ2-3; weak D call: TRBD2 (6 bases). Trimming cost V 2 bases and J 3 bases, with 18 bases left between them. The CDR3 extends over 17 amino acids. Germline V gene sequence: CDR1 WSHSY, CDR2 SAAADI. The CDR3 reads CASSEARGKRWTDTQYF. The CDR3 nucleotides read TGCGCCAGCAGTGAGGCGCGGGGTAAGCGTTGGACAGATACGCAGTATTTT.

The rearrangement joins TRBV28 to TRBJ2-7; TRBD1 is a possible D gene (5 bases). CDR3 length equals 14 residues. CDR1 is MDHEN and CDR2 is SYDVKM in the germline V gene. V lost 5 bases, J lost 5 bases, and 16 bases lay in between. CDR3 sequence: CASSTRRVFNEQYF. CDR3 DNA sequence: TGTGCCAGCAGTACCCGCAGGGTTTTCAACGAGCAGTACTTC. Full variable domain (missing parts from reference TRBV28 and TRBJ2-7): DVKVTQSSRYLVKRTGEKVFLECVQDMDHENMFWYRQDPGLGLRLIYFSYDVKMKEKGDIPEGYSVSREKKERFSLILESASTNQTSMYLCASSTRRVFNEQYFGPGTRLTVT.

The V gene is TRBV29-1, the J gene TRBJ1-1; TRBD1 matches at 7 bases. Per the germline V gene, CDR1 is SQVTM and CDR2 is ANQGSEA. CDR3 length: 14 residues. V lost 5 bases to trimming and J lost 4 bases; unmatched junction nucleotides: 10. The CDR3 nucleotides are TGCAGCGTTTCAGAGACAGGGAAGGGCACTGAAGCTTTCTTT. Encoded protein: CSVSETGKGTEAFF.

The chain links TRBV5-4 to TRBJ1-2; D is undetermined. Trimming cost V 4 bases and J 4 bases, with 11 bases left between them. The germline V gene has CDR1 SGHNT and CDR2 YYREEE (reference sequence). The CDR3 sequence is 13 residues long. CDR3 residues: CASSTDGVYGYTF. CDR3 nucleotide sequence: TGTGCCAGCAGCACTGACGGAGTCTATGGCTACACCTTC.

The CDR3 is CASILGGTGTEAFF. Written as DNA, the CDR3 is TGTGCCAGCATCTTAGGTGGCACGGGCACTGAAGCTTTCTTT. V usage is TRBV6-1 and J usage is TRBJ1-1; no reliable D call. Trimming shortened V by 7 bases and J by 4 bases, and 16 bases separated the two germline ends. This CDR3 is built from 14 residues. Germline CDR1 reads MNHNS; CDR2 reads SASEGT.

V and J are TRBV7-9 and TRBJ2-2; 9 nucleotides line up with TRBD2. CDR1 is SEHNR, CDR2 FQNEAQ, per germline (reference sequence). The CDR3 loop spans 15 amino acids. V trimming: 6 bases; J trimming: 1 base; junction bases outside the gene matches: 3. CDR3 DNA sequence: TGTGCCAGCAGATCTAGCGGGATGAACACCGGGGAGCTGTTTTTT. This encodes CASRSSGMNTGELFF. The full variable domain, rest sourced from reference TRBV7-9 and TRBJ2-2, is DTGVSQNPRHKITKRGQNVTFRCDPISEHNRLYWYRQTLGQGPEFLTYFQNEAQLEKSRLLSDRFSAERPKGSFSTLEIQRTEQGDSAMYLCASRSSGMNTGELFFGEGSRLTVL.

This chain joins TRBV19 and TRBJ2-1; 10 bases map to TRBD1. The CDR3 is 16 residues long. Germline CDR1 is LNHDA and CDR2 is SQIVND (reference sequence). J gave up 7 bases and V 0 bases, and 6 bases lay outside the gene matches. This CDR3 reads CASSIEPGQGLNEQFF. Here the CDR3 DNA reads TGTGCCAGTAGTATAGAACCGGGACAGGGGCTGAATGAGCAGTTCTTC.

The rearrangement links TRBV28 to TRBJ1-5; D uncertain. The length of the CDR3 is 13 residues. V dropped 7 bases and J dropped 0 bases, with 7 bases sitting between them. Germline loops: CDR1 MDHEN, CDR2 SYDVKM. CDR3 nucleotides: TGTGCCAGCATCAAGGGTAGCAATCAGCCCCAGCATTTT. This codes for CASIKGSNQPQHF.

This clone turned up a few times. The chain carries TRBV5-1 and TRBJ2-7; 11 nucleotides match TRBD2. The CDR3 consists of 14 residues. After removal of 4 bases from V and 3 bases from J, the junction contained 3 bases not matched to a gene. Per germline, CDR1 SGHRS and CDR2 YFSETQ. The CDR3 loop reads CASSRGLADYEQYF. The CDR3 coding sequence is TGCGCCAGCAGCAGGGGACTAGCGGACTACGAGCAGTACTTC.

The gene calls are TRBV5-1 and TRBJ1-2; D is ambiguous. Germline CDR1 and CDR2: SGHRS and YFSETQ. The CDR3 length is 12 residues. The V gene lost 0 bases and the J gene lost 4 bases, with 4 bases spanning the gap. CDR3 coding DNA: TGCGCCAGCAGCTTGGAGTTCTATGGCTACACCTTC. Translation gives CASSLEFYGYTF.

V is TRBV13 and J is TRBJ2-3, with a possible D match to TRBD1 (5 bases). Trimming cost V 6 bases and J 8 bases, with 12 bases left between them. From germline, CDR1 is PRHDT and CDR2 FYEKMQ (reference sequence). CDR3 length: 12 amino acids. Written as DNA, the CDR3 is TGTGCCAGCAGGGACACGTGGAGTACGCAGTATTTT. It translates to CASRDTWSTQYF.

This chain uses TRBV5-4 with TRBJ1-3; 10 nucleotides match TRBD1. Germline values: CDR1 SGHNT, CDR2 YYREEE (reference sequence). The CDR3 sequence is 15 residues long. The ends lost 4 bases at V and 0 bases at J; junction bases unmatched: 1. As DNA, the CDR3 is TGTGCCAGCAGCCGGGACAGGGGCTCTGGAAACACCATATATTTT. As protein: CASSRDRGSGNTIYF.

The chain uses TRBV28 and TRBJ1-1; D ambiguous. Germline V gene lookup returns CDR1 MDHEN and CDR2 SYDVKM. The CDR3 has 12 amino acids. With 2 bases removed from V and 6 bases from J, the gap between germline ends came to 7 bases. The CDR3 reads CASSLVPAEAFF. CDR3 nucleotide sequence: TGTGCCAGCAGTTTAGTCCCAGCTGAAGCTTTCTTT.

The chain uses TRBV30 and TRBJ1-5; D possibly corresponds to TRBD1 (6 bases). This CDR3 is 14 amino acids long. Germline V CDR1 and CDR2: GTSNPN, SVGIG (reference sequence). V gave up 1 base and J gave up 3 bases, with 10 bases separating them. DNA for the CDR3: TGTGCCTGGAGTGGGACAGACTACAATCAGCCCCAGCATTTT. As protein: CAWSGTDYNQPQHF.

V is TRBV4-1 and J is TRBJ1-4, with a possible D match to TRBD1 (5 bases). With 1 base removed from V and 3 bases from J, the gap between germline ends came to 9 bases. The CDR3 runs 15 residues. In germline, CDR1 is MGHRA, CDR2 YSYEKL. CDR3: CASSQVGLPNEKLFF. DNA for the CDR3: TGCGCCAGCAGCCAAGTGGGGCTGCCTAATGAAAAACTGTTTTTT.

With respect to this clone: At the DNA level, this CDR3 is encoded by other sequences in the same sample as well. The rearrangement links TRBV19 to TRBJ2-7, with D possibly being TRBD1 (7 bases). The germline V and J ends were trimmed by 6 bases and 7 bases, with 10 bases remaining between them. The CDR3 has 11 residues. Germline V gene lookup returns CDR1 LNHDA and CDR2 SQIVND (reference sequence). This CDR3 is CASRQGGEQYF. The CDR3 region has the DNA TGTGCCAGTAGGCAGGGGGGAGAGCAGTACTTC.

The rearrangement uses TRBV5-4 and TRBJ1-4; TRBD1 is a possible D gene (5 bases). CDR1 is SGHNT and CDR2 is YYREEE in the germline V gene (reference sequence). The length of the CDR3 is 14 residues. Trimming shortened V by 4 bases and J by 7 bases, and 14 bases separated the two germline ends. The CDR3 DNA reads TGTGCCAGCAGCAAGGATCCGGGGGGTGAAAAACTGTTTTTT. Its protein product is CASSKDPGGEKLFF.

The V gene is TRBV6-4, the J gene TRBJ2-7, with TRBD1 matching 9 bases. The CDR3 is 16 residues long. Germline loops: CDR1 MRHNA, CDR2 SNTAGT. With V trimmed by 7 bases and J by 3 bases, 13 bases remained unmatched. The CDR3 sequence is CASTGQGTQRYYEQYF. CDR3 nucleotides: TGTGCCAGCACCGGACAGGGGACACAACGGTACTACGAGCAGTACTTC.

The chain has TRBV9 and TRBJ2-1; 7 bases are shared with TRBD2. Germline V CDR1 and CDR2: SGDLS, YYNGEE. This CDR3 comprises 12 residues. With 4 bases clipped from V and 10 bases from J, the junction kept 5 bases outside the gene matches. CDR3 region: CASSPGTTEQFF. The CDR3 nucleotides read TGTGCCAGCAGCCCGGGGACTACCGAGCAGTTCTTC.

The rearrangement links TRBV5-4 to TRBJ2-3; 12 bases match TRBD2. This CDR3 is built from 17 residues. Per the germline V gene, CDR1 is SGHNT and CDR2 is YYREEE (reference sequence). The ends lost 2 bases at V and 3 bases at J; junction bases unmatched: 7. The CDR3 nucleotides are TGTGCCAGCAGCTTAACGCGACTAGCGGGAGTTACAGATACGCAGTATTTT. Protein product: CASSLTRLAGVTDTQYF.

The chain has TRBV7-9 and TRBJ2-3; D may be TRBD2 (6 bases). CDR3 length: 18 residues. V lost 6 bases and J lost 0, with 22 bases in between. Looked up from germline, CDR1 is SEHNR and CDR2 is FQNEAQ (reference sequence). CDR3 sequence (DNA): TGTGCCAGCAGTAATCTAGCGTTCTTTAAAACTAGCACAGATACGCAGTATTTT. It codes for CASSNLAFFKTSTDTQYF.

The table lists this clone with a count of one. The chain joins TRBV7-9 to TRBJ2-1, with TRBD2 identical over 10 bases. Trimming at V came to 1 base and at J to 8 bases, leaving 11 bases not matched to a gene. The CDR3 extends over 17 amino acids. Germline V gene sequence: CDR1 SEHNR, CDR2 FQNEAQ (reference sequence). The CDR3 sequence: CASSLVAGGGIVYEQFF. CDR3 coding DNA: TGTGCCAGCAGCTTAGTAGCGGGAGGAGGCATAGTCTATGAGCAGTTCTTC.

The CDR3 coding sequence is TGTGCCAGCAGCCAAGTCAGTGGGGGGGGTGTGGCGGCTACGCAGTATTTT. Amino acid sequence: CASSQVSGGGVAATQYF. The chain carries TRBV4-2 and TRBJ2-3, with 7 nucleotides matching TRBD2. There are 17 residues in the CDR3. J was trimmed by 8 bases and V by 1 base; bases with no gene match: 15. CDR1 is LGHNA and CDR2 is YNFKEQ in the germline V gene.

In its sample, this clone was seen once. The V and J genes are TRBV28 and TRBJ2-5; TRBD2 agrees at 7 bases. V was clipped by 0 bases and J by 1 base; unmatched bases: 5. The germline V gene encodes CDR1 MDHEN and CDR2 SYDVKM. The CDR3 extends over 16 amino acids. The CDR3 nucleotides are TGTGCCAGCAGTTTATGGGCGAGCGGGGCCCAAGAGACCCAGTACTTC. It yields the protein CASSLWASGAQETQYF.

The rearrangement joins TRBV29-1 to TRBJ1-3; 8 bases align to TRBD1. The ends lost 4 bases at V and 8 bases at J; junction bases unmatched: 7. Germline assignment: CDR1 SQVTM and CDR2 ANQGSEA. CDR3 size: 13 residues. Here the CDR3 reads CSVGRTGLDTIYF. Here the CDR3 DNA reads TGCAGCGTTGGACGGACAGGGCTAGACACCATATATTTT.

The V gene is TRBV7-2, the J gene TRBJ1-2; possibly TRBD1 for D (5 bases). CDR3 length: 13 amino acids. The V gene lost 8 bases and the J gene lost 1 base, with 11 bases spanning the gap. Per germline, CDR1 SGHTA and CDR2 FQGNSA. The CDR3 reads CASGLGGNYGYTF. CDR3 coding DNA: TGTGCCAGCGGACTGGGGGGTAACTATGGCTACACCTTC.